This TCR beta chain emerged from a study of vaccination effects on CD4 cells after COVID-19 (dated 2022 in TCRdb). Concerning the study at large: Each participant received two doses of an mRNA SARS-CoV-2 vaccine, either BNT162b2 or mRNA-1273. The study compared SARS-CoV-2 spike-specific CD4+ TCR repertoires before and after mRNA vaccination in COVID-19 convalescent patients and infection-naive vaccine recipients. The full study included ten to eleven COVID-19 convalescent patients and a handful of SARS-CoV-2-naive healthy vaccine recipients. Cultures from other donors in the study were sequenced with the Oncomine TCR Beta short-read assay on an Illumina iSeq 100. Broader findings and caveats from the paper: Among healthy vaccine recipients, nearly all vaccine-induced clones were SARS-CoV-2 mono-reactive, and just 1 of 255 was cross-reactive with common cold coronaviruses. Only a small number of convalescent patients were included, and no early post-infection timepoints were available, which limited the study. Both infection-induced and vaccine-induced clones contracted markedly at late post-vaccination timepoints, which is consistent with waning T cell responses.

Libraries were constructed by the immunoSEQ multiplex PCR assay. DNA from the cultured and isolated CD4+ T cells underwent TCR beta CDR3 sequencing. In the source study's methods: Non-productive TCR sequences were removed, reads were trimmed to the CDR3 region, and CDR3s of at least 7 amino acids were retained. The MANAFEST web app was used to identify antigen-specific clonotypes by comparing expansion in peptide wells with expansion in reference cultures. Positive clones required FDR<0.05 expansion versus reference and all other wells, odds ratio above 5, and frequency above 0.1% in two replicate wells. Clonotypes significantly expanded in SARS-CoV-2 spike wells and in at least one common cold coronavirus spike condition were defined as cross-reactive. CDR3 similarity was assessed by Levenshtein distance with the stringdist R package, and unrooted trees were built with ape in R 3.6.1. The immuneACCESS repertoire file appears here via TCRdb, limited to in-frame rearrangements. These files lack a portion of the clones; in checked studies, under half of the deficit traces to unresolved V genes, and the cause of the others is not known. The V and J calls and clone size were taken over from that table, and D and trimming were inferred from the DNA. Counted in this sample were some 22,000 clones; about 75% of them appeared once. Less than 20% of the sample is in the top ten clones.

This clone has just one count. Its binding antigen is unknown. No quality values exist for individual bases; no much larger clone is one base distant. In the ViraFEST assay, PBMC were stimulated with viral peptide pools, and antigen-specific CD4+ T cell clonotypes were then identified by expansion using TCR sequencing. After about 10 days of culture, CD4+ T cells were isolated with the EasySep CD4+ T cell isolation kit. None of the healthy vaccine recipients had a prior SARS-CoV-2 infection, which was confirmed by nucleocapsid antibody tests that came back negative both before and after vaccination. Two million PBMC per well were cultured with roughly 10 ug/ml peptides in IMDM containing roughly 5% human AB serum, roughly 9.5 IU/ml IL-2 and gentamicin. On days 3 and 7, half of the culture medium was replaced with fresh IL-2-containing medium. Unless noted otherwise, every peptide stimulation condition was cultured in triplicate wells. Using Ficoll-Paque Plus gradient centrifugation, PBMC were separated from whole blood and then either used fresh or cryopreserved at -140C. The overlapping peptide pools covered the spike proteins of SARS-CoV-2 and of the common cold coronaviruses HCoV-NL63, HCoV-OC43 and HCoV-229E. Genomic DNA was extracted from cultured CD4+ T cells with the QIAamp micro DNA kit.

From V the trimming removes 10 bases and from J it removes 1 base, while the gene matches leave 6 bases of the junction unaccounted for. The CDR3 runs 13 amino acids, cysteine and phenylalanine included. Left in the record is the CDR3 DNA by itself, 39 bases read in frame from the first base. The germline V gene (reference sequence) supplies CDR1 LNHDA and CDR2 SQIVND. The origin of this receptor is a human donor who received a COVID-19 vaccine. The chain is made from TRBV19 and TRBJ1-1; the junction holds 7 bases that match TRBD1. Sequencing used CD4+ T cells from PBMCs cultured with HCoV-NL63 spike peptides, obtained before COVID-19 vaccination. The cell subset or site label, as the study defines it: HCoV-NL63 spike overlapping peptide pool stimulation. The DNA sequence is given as TGTGCCACGAGGAGGGGGCGGAACACTGAAGCTTTCTTT. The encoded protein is CATRRGRNTEAFF.